The 27 T cell receptor beta chains presented below share a single source sample, sequenced in a study of cytomegalovirus exposure and HLA in healthy donors. TCRdb's copy holds only in-frame clones and misses some; the assay was immunoSEQ multiplex PCR. The top ten hold roughly 2% of the sample, which has 200,000 or so clones, roughly 91% seen once. Material: PBMCs. These receptors were obtained from a young woman in good health and CMV-seropositive.

This clone has only a few counts. CDR3 nucleotides: TGTGCCAGCAGCTCCTCTTCGGCAGGGGATGTAGCTTTCTTT. It specifies CASSSSSAGDVAFF. The V gene is TRBV5-6, the J gene TRBJ1-1; D is perhaps TRBD1 (6 bases). CDR3 size: 14 residues. Germline V lookup: CDR1 SGHDT, CDR2 YYEEEE. Trimming stripped 3 bases from V and 10 bases from J, with 19 bases between.

The chain carries TRBV7-8 and TRBJ2-2, with 8 bases fitting TRBD1. Trimming at V came to 6 bases and at J to 4 bases, leaving 4 bases not matched to a gene. Germline V gene sequence: CDR1 SGHVS, CDR2 FQNEAQ. The CDR3 loop spans 14 amino acids. CDR3 nucleotides: TGTGCCAGCAGTGTCAGGGGGCGCACCGGGGAGCTGTTTTTT. It codes for CASSVRGRTGELFF.

This chain joins TRBV4-2 and TRBJ2-7; 7 bases match TRBD1. The CDR3 length is 14 residues. Trimming at V came to 3 bases and at J to 6 bases, leaving 8 bases not matched to a gene. Germline V gene lookup returns CDR1 LGHNA and CDR2 YNFKEQ. DNA of the CDR3: TGTGCCAGCAGCCATCAAGGAAGGGGGCCCGAGCAGTACTTC. Translating it yields CASSHQGRGPEQYF.

The chain joins TRBV5-6 to TRBJ2-3; 10 bases fit TRBD1. The V gene end was trimmed by 2 bases and the J gene end by 3 bases; junction bases not matched to a gene: 6. Germline assignment: CDR1 SGHDT and CDR2 YYEEEE. CDR3 length equals 16 residues. The CDR3 region has the DNA TGTGCCAGCAGCTTTGATCGGACAGGGGGGACAGATACGCAGTATTTT. Translation gives CASSFDRTGGTDTQYF.

The chain links TRBV12-5 to TRBJ1-1, with a possible D match to TRBD1 (6 bases). The CDR3 is 15 residues long. Germline CDR1 LGHNT, CDR2 FRNRAP. With 0 bases removed from V and 1 base from J, the gap between germline ends came to 9 bases. CDR3 coding DNA: TGTGCTAGTGGTTTGGTACTGGGGGCGAACACTGAAGCTTTCTTT. It encodes CASGLVLGANTEAFF.

The chain has TRBV5-1 and TRBJ2-2; TRBD2 is a possible D gene (5 bases). Germline CDR1 and CDR2: SGHRS and YFSETQ. Trimming cost V 2 bases and J 6 bases, with 11 bases left between them. This CDR3 has 14 amino acids. CDR3 region: CASSFLSAAGELFF. Here the CDR3 DNA reads TGCGCCAGCAGCTTCCTTAGCGCTGCCGGGGAGCTGTTTTTT.

The chain is built from TRBV30 and TRBJ2-7; 9 bases agree with TRBD2. The trim removed 2 bases at V and 6 bases at J, leaving 2 bases unmatched. CDR1 is GTSNPN and CDR2 is SVGIG in the germline V gene (reference sequence). The CDR3 loop spans 12 amino acids. The CDR3 DNA sequence: TGTGCCTGGAGTAGACTAGCGGCCGAGCAGTACTTC. Protein product: CAWSRLAAEQYF.

The rearrangement uses TRBV18 and TRBJ2-7; TRBD1 matches at 7 bases. V shed 3 bases and J 3 bases; nucleotides not matched to a gene: 5. The CDR3 length is 14 residues. Germline V lookup: CDR1 KGHSH, CDR2 LQKENI. For the CDR3, the DNA is TGTGCCAGCTCACCGAGACAGGGACGCTACGAGCAGTACTTC. As protein: CASSPRQGRYEQYF.

This chain joins TRBV4-2 and TRBJ2-1; D call uncertain. V was shortened by 0 bases and J by 6 bases, with 6 bases between the two germline ends. Germline loops: CDR1 LGHNA, CDR2 YNFKEQ. This CDR3 contains 13 residues. CDR3 sequence reads: CASSQELGNEQFF. The CDR3 nucleotides are TGTGCCAGCAGCCAAGAACTCGGCAATGAGCAGTTCTTC.

In its sample, this clone was seen a few times. The chain joins TRBV4-1 to TRBJ1-2; D call uncertain. Trimming shortened V by 0 bases and J by 2 bases, and 10 bases separated the two germline ends. The CDR3 extends over 15 amino acids. Germline V gene data show CDR1 as MGHRA and CDR2 as YSYEKL. CDR3 DNA: TGCGCCAGCAGCCAAGAGAACACCATGAACTATGGCTACACCTTC. This sequence encodes CASSQENTMNYGYTF.

The count of this clone is one. The chain links TRBV27 to TRBJ1-5, with D uncertain. CDR1 and CDR2 from the germline V gene are MNHEY and SMNVEV (reference sequence). The CDR3 runs 13 residues. Trimming removed 2 bases at V and 4 bases at J, with 6 bases between. CDR3 sequence: CASSLISNQPQHF. For the CDR3, the DNA is TGTGCCAGCAGTTTAATCAGTAATCAGCCCCAGCATTTT.

The V call is TRBV11-2, the J call TRBJ2-5, with 7 bases identical to TRBD1. This CDR3 spans 15 amino acids. Per the germline V gene, CDR1 is SGHAT and CDR2 is FQNNGV. After removal of 7 bases from V and 2 bases from J, the junction contained 10 bases not matched to a gene. As DNA, the CDR3 is TGTGCCAGCACCCTATCGACAGGGAAGCAAGAGACCCAGTACTTC. It yields the protein CASTLSTGKQETQYF.

This clone has just one count. The chain couples TRBV30 to TRBJ1-2; no clear D. V gave up 4 bases and J gave up 3 bases, with 12 bases separating them. Germline CDR1 is GTSNPN and CDR2 is SVGIG (reference sequence). The CDR3 runs to 13 residues. DNA for the CDR3: TGTGCCTGGACGCCGGTCGGTTACTATGGCTACACCTTC. It translates to CAWTPVGYYGYTF.

The chain combines TRBV5-4 with TRBJ1-1; 9 bases line up with TRBD1. The CDR3 is 16 amino acids. The germline V gene encodes CDR1 SGHNT and CDR2 YYREEE (reference sequence). V was pared by 0 bases and J by 5 bases, with 8 bases of the junction left unmatched. CDR3 in amino acids: CASSLAPTGGRTEAFF. CDR3 nucleotides: TGTGCCAGCAGCTTGGCACCGACAGGGGGACGTACTGAAGCTTTCTTT.

The rearrangement joins TRBV6-5 to TRBJ2-3; 10 bases map to TRBD2. This CDR3 spans 14 amino acids. The V gene end was trimmed by 5 bases and the J gene end by 7 bases; junction bases not matched to a gene: 6. Germline loops: CDR1 MNHEY, CDR2 SVGAGI. Here the CDR3 DNA reads TGTGCCAGCAGTCCTAGCGGGAGTCTAAATACGCAGTATTTT. As protein: CASSPSGSLNTQYF.

The V call is TRBV14, the J call TRBJ2-7; D call uncertain. The CDR3 is 13 amino acids. Germline V gene data show CDR1 as SGHDN and CDR2 as FVKESK. V was trimmed by 4 bases and J by 5 bases, leaving 12 bases between them. The CDR3 DNA reads as TGTGCCAGCAGCCCCGCAGGCGTTCACGAGCAGTACTTC. Protein product: CASSPAGVHEQYF.

V usage is TRBV6-1 and J usage is TRBJ2-7, with 7 bases identical to TRBD1. In germline, CDR1 is MNHNS, CDR2 SASEGT. This CDR3 comprises 14 residues. V was clipped by 5 bases and J by 2 bases; unmatched bases: 6. The CDR3 DNA is TGTGCCAGCAGTAAACAGGGGTTCCCCTACGAGCAGTACTTC. This encodes CASSKQGFPYEQYF.

The chain carries TRBV2 and TRBJ2-7, with D possibly TRBD1 on 6 matching bases. The CDR3 contains 14 residues. CDR1 and CDR2 (germline): SNHLY, FYNNEI. Trimming cost V 7 bases and J 5 bases, with 18 bases left between them. In DNA, the CDR3 is TGTGCCAGCAATCGGTTACAGGGTGTCAACGAGCAGTACTTC. This gives the protein CASNRLQGVNEQYF. Full variable domain (remainder filled in from reference TRBV2 and TRBJ2-7): EPEVTQTPSHQVTQMGQEVILRCVPISNHLYFYWYRQILGQKVEFLVSFYNNEISEKSEIFDDQFSVERPDGSNFTLKIRSTKLEDSAMYFCASNRLQGVNEQYFGPGTRLTVT.

This chain joins TRBV27 and TRBJ1-5, with 12 positions matching TRBD1. V trimming: 4 bases; J trimming: 3 bases; junction bases outside the gene matches: 7. This CDR3 region has 17 residues. The germline gives CDR1 MNHEY, CDR2 SMNVEV (reference sequence). For the CDR3, the DNA is TGTGCCAGCAGTTCCACCGGGACAGGGGGCGACAATCAGCCCCAGCATTTT. This gives the protein CASSSTGTGGDNQPQHF.

In DNA, the CDR3 is TGTGCCAGCAACCGCAGGTTGATTTGGCAGTACTTC. It yields the protein CASNRRLIWQYF. The chain is built from TRBV21-1 and TRBJ2-7; the table's D call, TRBD1, was not checked against the DNA. TRBV21-1 is designated a pseudogene. This CDR3 has 12 amino acids.

The rearrangement links TRBV27 to TRBJ1-1; D gene unclear. Germline CDR1 is MNHEY and CDR2 is SMNVEV (reference sequence). CDR3 length equals 11 residues. With 3 bases removed from V and 7 bases from J, the gap between germline ends came to 6 bases. The CDR3 sequence: CASSFNGEAFF. In DNA, the CDR3 is TGTGCCAGCAGTTTTAACGGTGAAGCTTTCTTT.

This clone was observed once. The rearrangement joins TRBV5-1 to TRBJ1-3; D is perhaps TRBD1 (6 bases). CDR1 and CDR2 from the germline V gene are SGHRS and YFSETQ. Trimming left V 0 bases short and J 4 bases short, with 8 bases between. This CDR3 contains 14 residues. CDR3 region: CASSLDQGGNTIYF. The CDR3 DNA reads as TGCGCCAGCAGCTTGGACCAGGGGGGAAACACCATATATTTT.

V gene TRBV7-9 combines with J gene TRBJ1-1, with D perhaps matching TRBD1 (5 bases). The CDR3 sequence is 12 residues long. V lost 5 bases and J lost 4, with 8 bases in between. CDR1 SEHNR and CDR2 FQNEAQ come from the germline V gene (reference sequence). CDR3 in DNA: TGTGCCAGCAGCCCAGGGTTCACTGAAGCTTTCTTT. This translates into CASSPGFTEAFF.

This clone was counted a single time. The chain carries TRBV10-3 and TRBJ2-7, with 7 bases fitting TRBD1. The CDR3 covers 13 residues. Per germline, CDR1 ENHRY and CDR2 SYGVKD. The CDR3 DNA is TGTGACAGCCTACCGACCGGGACAGACGAGCAGTACTTC. This translates into CDSLPTGTDEQYF.

The chain carries TRBV10-3 and TRBJ1-2, with 11 bases that match TRBD1. Germline V gene data show CDR1 as ENHRY and CDR2 as SYGVKD. Trimming cost V 5 bases and J 4 bases; bases outside gene matches: 6. There are 15 residues in the CDR3. The CDR3 is CAISQGQGAAYGYTF. In DNA form, the CDR3 reads TGTGCCATCAGTCAAGGACAGGGGGCGGCCTATGGCTACACCTTC.

V usage is TRBV4-1 and J usage is TRBJ1-5, with D possibly matching TRBD1 (6 bases). Trimming stripped 2 bases from V and 1 base from J, with 12 bases between. This CDR3 has 16 amino acids. Per germline, CDR1 MGHRA and CDR2 YSYEKL. CDR3 residues: CASSQRQGLSNQPQHF. The CDR3 DNA reads TGCGCCAGCAGCCAAAGGCAGGGGCTGAGCAATCAGCCCCAGCATTTT.

This sequence joins TRBV7-8 and TRBJ2-7, with 7 bases identical to TRBD2. V gave up 6 bases and J gave up 7 bases; unmatched junction bases: 12. Germline CDR1 is SGHVS and CDR2 is FQNEAQ. The CDR3 has 14 amino acids. The CDR3 loop reads CASSPSGPMGEQYF. The CDR3 region has the DNA TGTGCCAGCAGTCCTAGCGGACCCATGGGGGAGCAGTACTTC.